This TCR beta chain was observed in a study of tumour-infiltrating T cells in Burkitt lymphoma. Looking at the study overall: All epidemiological Burkitt lymphoma subtypes were represented in the cohort.

The trim removed 4 bases at V and 1 base at J, leaving 1 base unmatched. The germline gives CDR1 LNHDA, CDR2 SQIVND (reference sequence). This CDR3 spans 15 amino acids. TCRdb's table, derived via immunoSEQ multiplex PCR, lists solely in-frame clones and lacks some. The sample consists of around 540 clones, 80% to 95% of them appearing once. In this sample, this clone turned up a few times. The receptor comes from a human donor with Burkitt lymphoma. This rearrangement joins TRBV19 to TRBJ2-3, with TRBD2 identical over 11 bases. Sequences were obtained from tumor tissue. In DNA form, the CDR3 reads TGTGCCAGTAGTACGGGACTAGCGGGCACAGATACGCAGTATTTT. Its protein product is CASSTGLAGTDTQYF.